This record covers a single T cell receptor (beta chain). Its specificity is not known. The sample comes from a study of early stage breast cancer tumors. Whole-study context: Average read coverage per sample was roughly 10-fold.

V gave up 5 bases and J gave up 1 base; unmatched junction bases: 7. CDR1 SGHNT and CDR2 YENEEA come from the germline V gene. The CDR3 runs 15 residues. Clones were read by immunoSEQ multiplex PCR, and TCRdb kept only the in-frame ones, dropping some. The sample has some 5,000 clones; around 72% are singletons. Study-wide results and limits: Comparing each tissue with blood distinguished tumor from normal in 14 of 16 patients. Tumors had about 2.5-fold higher T cell density and higher clonality than adjacent normal breast tissue.

The rearrangement uses TRBV11-3 and TRBJ1-1; 7 bases fit TRBD1. The clonotype was recovered from a person between 55 and 69 years old with breast cancer. The source material was normal breast tissue next to the tumor. CDR3 in amino acids: CASSQTGWENTEAFF. CDR3 coding DNA: TGTGCCAGCAGCCAGACAGGGTGGGAGAACACTGAAGCTTTCTTT. Full variable domain (rest looked up from reference TRBV11-3 and TRBJ1-1): EAGVVQSPRYKIIEKKQPVAFWCNPISGHNTLYWYLQNLGQGPELLIRYENEEAVDDSQLPKDRFSAERLKGVDSTLKIQPAELGDSAVYLCASSQTGWENTEAFFGQGTRLTVV.